A selection of T cell receptor beta chains follows, all from one sample in a study of human CD8 memory T cell subsets. TCRdb derives one entry per CDR3 protein from the 5' RACE reads, leaving out DNA. Its listing shows about 11,000 distinct CDR3 sequences. The sequenced sample was CD8+ stem-like memory T cells (TSCM and TCM) sorted from PBMCs. Receptor source: a human donor in good health. CDR3s include the opening cysteine and the closing phenylalanine or tryptophan. The order of the fields is V gene, J gene, clone size, CDR3 protein. Some rows have no size entry. The others give once, few or many, or a class for an expanded clone.

>TRBV28|TRBJ2-1|NA
CASRTGTSGPYNEQFF
>TRBV10-3|TRBJ1-2|NA
CAISVGQGVYGYTF
>TRBV14|TRBJ2-1|NA
CASSHRGYNEQFF
>TRBV28|TRBJ2-1|NA
CASSSVRSAATKYNEQFF
>TRBV15|TRBJ1-1|medium-sized
CATRSALNTEAFF
>TRBV11-1|TRBJ2-2|medium-sized
CASAGQGASGELFF
>TRBV10-3|TRBJ2-5|NA
CAIKGSSLGTQYF
>TRBV28|TRBJ2-7|NA
CASSLLRDMTYEQYF
>TRBV7-8|TRBJ2-7|medium-sized
CASSRNPDSGASDEQYF
>TRBV20-1|TRBJ2-3|NA
CSARDGGYTDTQYF
>TRBV5-6|TRBJ2-1|NA
CASSAPYSYNEQFF
>TRBV12-5|TRBJ1-1|medium-sized
CASGPSWGYTEAFF